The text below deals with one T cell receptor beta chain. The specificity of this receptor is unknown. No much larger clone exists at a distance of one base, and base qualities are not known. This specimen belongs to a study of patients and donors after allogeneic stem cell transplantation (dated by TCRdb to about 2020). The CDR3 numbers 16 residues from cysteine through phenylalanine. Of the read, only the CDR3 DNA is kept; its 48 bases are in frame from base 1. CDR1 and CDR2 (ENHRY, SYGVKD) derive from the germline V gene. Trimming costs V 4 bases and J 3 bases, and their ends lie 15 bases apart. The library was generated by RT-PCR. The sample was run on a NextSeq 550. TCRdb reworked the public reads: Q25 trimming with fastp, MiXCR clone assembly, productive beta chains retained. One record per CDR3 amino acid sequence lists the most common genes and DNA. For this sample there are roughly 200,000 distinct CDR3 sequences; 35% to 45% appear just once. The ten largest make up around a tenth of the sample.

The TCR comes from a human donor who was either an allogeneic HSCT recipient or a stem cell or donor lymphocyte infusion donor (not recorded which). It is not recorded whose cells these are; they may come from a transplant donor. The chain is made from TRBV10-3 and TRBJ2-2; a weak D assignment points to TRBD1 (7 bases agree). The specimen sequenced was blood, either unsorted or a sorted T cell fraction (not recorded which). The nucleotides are TGTGCCATCAGTGGAGGTGGAGGGGGCGACACCGGGGAGCTGTTTTTT. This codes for CAISGGGGGDTGELFF.